This paragraph covers one T cell receptor (beta chain) sequence. What it binds is unknown. Clones were sequenced by immunoSEQ multiplex PCR, and TCRdb holds only the in-frame ones, with some missing. In the table there are over 70,000 clones, about 90% of which are singletons. The source of the sample is a study of cytomegalovirus exposure and HLA in healthy donors. The wider study: The same platform was used for the approximately 110 validation repertoires and the 650 to 800 first-cohort repertoires, a later analysis reported. Study-level results: Cytomegalovirus status was reportedly diagnosed by the classifier with high sensitivity and specificity. The listing of 150 or so TCR beta chains classed them as cytomegalovirus-associated.

The germline CDR1 and CDR2 sequences are MNHEY and SVGAGI. This CDR3 region has 13 residues. V was trimmed by 3 bases and J by 6 bases, leaving 12 bases between them. Sequencing was performed on PBMCs. The clonotype originates from a woman aged 18-29 years in good health and CMV-seropositive. J is TRBJ2-7 and V is TRBV6-5; a weak D match, TRBD1 (5 bases). For the CDR3, the DNA is TGTGCCAGCAGTTATCAGGGTTCGGGCGAGCAGTACTTC. It translates to CASSYQGSGEQYF.